In its sample, the clone carrying this T cell receptor (beta chain) was seen once. The antigen is unknown. Sequencing of DNA taken from cultured CD4+ T cells relied on the Oncomine TCR Beta short-read assay. TCRdb re-called the PCR reads with MiXCR, one entry per CDR3 protein. The sample holds roughly 15,000 distinct CDR3 sequences, about four fifths seen once. This specimen belongs to a study of vaccination and CD4 T cells after COVID-19. Treatment described: approximately 9-day PBMC culture with coronavirus spike peptide pools or control peptides (ViraFEST assay). Germline CDR1 and CDR2: DFQATT and SNEGSKA (reference sequence). V dropped 0 bases and J dropped 2 bases, with 8 bases sitting between them. This CDR3 region has 14 residues.

This rearrangement joins TRBV20-1 to TRBJ1-3; D possibly corresponds to TRBD1 (5 bases). The material was CD4+ T cells from blood, cultured in vitro, obtained after SARS-CoV-2 vaccination. The receptor was isolated from a human donor who received a COVID-19 vaccine. CDR3 bases: TGCAGTGCTAGAGAGGGGGGAACTGGAAACACCATATATTTT. Encoded protein: CSAREGGTGNTIYF.